Presented here are 10 T cell receptor beta chains from one specimen sequenced in a study of shared clonotypes between healthy human individuals. TCRdb keeps only in-frame clones here, not all; method: immunoSEQ multiplex PCR. This sample carries over 2,000,000 clones, 80% to 95% of them seen once, and the ten largest clones take about 1.6%. Naive CD8 cells were CD45RO-negative, positively selected for CCR7, excluding terminally differentiated effector memory CD45RA+ cells. The specimen was naive CD8+ T cells from PBMCs. These receptors were collected from a man aged 18 to 35 in good health. Some clones in this sample may be carry-over from other donors' samples.

The chain joins TRBV29-1 to TRBJ1-2, with 9 bases aligning to TRBD1. The CDR3 is 13 residues long. After removal of 4 bases from V and 7 bases from J, the junction contained 7 bases not matched to a gene. Germline-derived CDR1 and CDR2 are SQVTM and ANQGSEA. CDR3 sequence (DNA): TGCAGCGTTGTGGGACAGGGAGTTGGTGGCTACACCTTC. It translates to CSVVGQGVGGYTF.

This chain connects TRBV7-8 to TRBJ1-3, with no clear D. V was trimmed by 5 bases and J by 6 bases, leaving 14 bases between them. The length of the CDR3 is 14 residues. CDR1 is SGHVS and CDR2 is FQNEAQ in the germline V gene. The CDR3 region is CASSQRTEANTIYF. CDR3 DNA sequence: TGTGCCAGCAGCCAACGGACGGAAGCAAACACCATATATTTT.

In this sample, this clone turned up once. This rearrangement joins TRBV27 to TRBJ2-7; 7 positions agree with TRBD2. The junction had 6 bases not matched to a gene; V was cut back by 2 bases and J by 5 bases. CDR1 and CDR2 (germline): MNHEY, SMNVEV (reference sequence). The CDR3 runs to 14 residues. The CDR3 nucleotides are TGTGCCAGCAGTTTAAGCGGGGTCTTGAACGAGCAGTACTTC. This gives the protein CASSLSGVLNEQYF.

The genes are TRBV6-5 and TRBJ1-1; the D is unclear. V was cut by 4 bases and J by 4 bases, with 13 bases left in between. There are 14 residues in the CDR3. CDR1 and CDR2 (germline): MNHEY, SVGAGI. The CDR3, as DNA: TGTGCCAGCAGTTCGACATCCCTCAGCACTGAAGCTTTCTTT. Residues: CASSSTSLSTEAFF.

The DNA for the CDR3 is TGTGCCAGCGGAGCGGGAGGCCTATACGAGCAGTACTTC. Its protein is CASGAGGLYEQYF. The gene calls are TRBV27 and TRBJ2-7, with 9 bases that match TRBD2. Germline values: CDR1 MNHEY, CDR2 SMNVEV (reference sequence). Unmatched junction bases numbered 6, after V lost 8 bases and J lost 4 bases. The CDR3 runs 13 residues.

This clone came up once. The chain is built from TRBV29-1 and TRBJ2-7; 10 nucleotides agree with TRBD1. The germline V gene encodes CDR1 SQVTM and CDR2 ANQGSEA. V lost 4 bases and J lost 8; bases outside the gene matches: 8. CDR3 size: 13 residues. CDR3 sequence: CSVGVTGGPKQYF. The CDR3 bases are TGCAGCGTTGGGGTGACAGGGGGCCCGAAGCAGTACTTC.

This chain links TRBV7-6 with TRBJ2-1; D might be TRBD1 or TRBD2, each matching 5 bases. CDR1 and CDR2 from the germline V gene are SGHVS and FNYEAQ. Trimming left V 0 bases short and J 10 bases short, with 13 bases between. CDR3 length: 14 residues. The CDR3 sequence is CASSLALRDGEQFF. In DNA form, the CDR3 reads TGTGCCAGCAGCTTAGCACTCCGGGACGGCGAGCAGTTCTTC.

This clone appeared once. This chain uses TRBV11-2 with TRBJ1-2, with 7 positions matching TRBD1. CDR3 length equals 14 residues. Germline V CDR1 and CDR2: SGHAT, FQNNGV. With V trimmed by 1 base and J by 5 bases, 4 bases remained unmatched. The CDR3 DNA is TGTGCCAGCAGCTTAGGACAGGGCGGGTATGGCTACACCTTC. As protein: CASSLGQGGYGYTF.

V and J are TRBV11-2 and TRBJ2-1; 10 bases match TRBD2. Germline CDR1 reads SGHAT; CDR2 reads FQNNGV. The CDR3 is made up of 14 amino acids. V was pared by 3 bases and J by 7 bases, with 3 bases of the junction left unmatched. CDR3 in DNA: TGTGCCAGCAGCTTTAGCGGGGGGCGGAATGAGCAGTTCTTC. The encoded protein is CASSFSGGRNEQFF.

The V call is TRBV30, the J call TRBJ2-2; unclear D gene. CDR3 length: 11 residues. V gave up 2 bases and J gave up 6 bases, with 4 bases separating them. The germline gives CDR1 GTSNPN, CDR2 SVGIG (reference sequence). In DNA form, the CDR3 reads TGTGCCTGGAGTCGAGCCGGGGAGCTGTTTTTT. Protein: CAWSRAGELFF. Looking up the rest from reference TRBV30 and TRBJ2-2 gives the full variable domain: SQTIHQWPATLVQPVGSPLSLECTVEGTSNPNLYWYRQAAGRGLQLLFYSVGIGQISSEVPQNLSASRPQDRQFILSSKKLLLSDSGFYLCAWSRAGELFFGEGSRLTVL.